Below, 18 T cell receptor beta chains from the same sample are listed, as sequenced in a study of T cell responses to AZD1222 COVID-19 vaccine (dated by TCRdb to the early 2020s). The label giving this sample's time point can be read as: about 28 days (+/-7) after the second vaccine dose. Library preparation used the immunoSEQ multiplex PCR assay. This is the immuneACCESS table as TCRdb keeps it, with only in-frame sequences that have V and J called. A part of the clones is gone; compared with another copy, unresolved V genes explain less than half, and the rest is unexplained. Here the sample has about 130,000 clones; over 80% occur a single time. The biggest ten clones account for around 7.1% of the sample. The input for sequencing was peripheral blood, taken 28 days after the second AZD1222 dose. These receptors originate from an adult who received the AZD1222 COVID-19 vaccine.

The genes are TRBV6-2 or TRBV6-3 and TRBJ1-5; 7 nucleotides agree with TRBD1. Germline V lookup: CDR1 MNHEY, CDR2 SVGEGT. The CDR3 is made up of 13 amino acids. V lost 5 bases and J lost 9; bases outside the gene matches: 7. The CDR3 sequence is CASSAGQPRPQHF. The DNA of the CDR3 is TGTGCCAGCAGTGCGGGACAGCCTAGGCCCCAGCATTTT.

CDR3 sequence: CASRGWGGYDTEAFF. The CDR3 coding sequence is TGCGCCAGCAGGGGATGGGGCGGCTACGACACTGAAGCTTTCTTT. The J gene is TRBJ1-1, the V gene TRBV4-1, with a weak D call TRBD1 (5 bases). Germline V gives CDR1 MGHRA, CDR2 YSYEKL. Deletions cut 6 bases from V and 3 bases from J, with 17 bases between. This CDR3 is 15 amino acids long.

The rearrangement links TRBV18 to TRBJ1-1; 8 positions match TRBD1. Germline lookup yields CDR1 KGHSH and CDR2 LQKENI. V dropped 6 bases and J dropped 6; count of bases not matched to a gene: 6. The length of the CDR3 is 13 residues. DNA for the CDR3: TGTGCCAGCTCGACTGGACAGGGCGCTGAAGCTTTCTTT. The encoded protein is CASSTGQGAEAFF. Full variable domain (outside the CDR3, taken from reference TRBV18 and TRBJ1-1): NAGVMQNPRHLVRRRGQEARLRCSPMKGHSHVYWYRQLPEEGLKFMVYLQKENIIDESGMPKERFSAEFPKEGPSILRIQQVVRGDSAAYFCASSTGQGAEAFFGQGTRLTVV.

The rearrangement joins TRBV7-9 to TRBJ1-4, with unresolved D. The CDR3 is 14 residues long. The V and J ends lost 2 bases and 7 bases respectively, with 11 bases between them. CDR1 is SEHNR and CDR2 is FQNEAQ in the germline V gene (reference sequence). The CDR3 region has the DNA TGTGCCAGCAGCTTAACGGTAAAGGGTGAAAAACTGTTTTTT. Protein: CASSLTVKGEKLFF.

This clone was observed a single time. The V gene is TRBV6-5, the J gene TRBJ1-4; no reliable D call. V was trimmed by 5 bases and J by 3 bases, leaving 10 bases between them. The CDR3 length is 14 residues. Per the germline V gene, CDR1 is MNHEY and CDR2 is SVGAGI. CDR3 DNA sequence: TGTGCCAGCAGTATGGAACTCCCTAATGAAAAACTGTTTTTT. It translates to CASSMELPNEKLFF.

This sequence joins TRBV2 and TRBJ1-1, with a weak D call TRBD1 (6 bases). Germline lookup yields CDR1 SNHLY and CDR2 FYNNEI. Trimming took 4 bases from V and 2 from J, leaving 8 bases between them. The CDR3 runs 13 residues. The CDR3 loop is CASSGQVNTEAFF. CDR3 nucleotides: TGTGCCAGCAGTGGACAGGTTAACACTGAAGCTTTCTTT.

The chain carries TRBV7-8 and TRBJ2-1; D is undetermined. The CDR3 is 12 amino acids. CDR1 SGHVS and CDR2 FQNEAQ come from the germline V gene. The V gene lost 2 bases and the J gene lost 15 bases, with 14 bases spanning the gap. The CDR3 sequence is CASSLSPIMPFF. The DNA for the CDR3 is TGTGCCAGCAGCTTATCGCCCATTATGCCGTTCTTC.

The V call is TRBV6-5, the J call TRBJ2-2, with 7 bases fitting TRBD2. V shed 7 bases and J 6 bases; nucleotides not matched to a gene: 2. This CDR3 is built from 12 residues. CDR1 and CDR2 (germline): MNHEY, SVGAGI. CDR3 bases: TGTGCCAGCAAAGGGAGGGCCGGGGAGCTGTTTTTT. Translated: CASKGRAGELFF.

The J gene is TRBJ1-5, the V gene TRBV23-1; a possible D gene is TRBD1 (5 bases). TRBV23-1 is sorted into the ORF group, with uncertain function. The CDR3 runs 15 residues. The V end was cut by 2 bases, the J end by 7 bases, with 15 bases between. The CDR3 nucleotides are TGCGCCAGCAGTCAAGACCAGGGACGGCACCAGCCCCAGCATTTT. This translates into CASSQDQGRHQPQHF.

V usage is TRBV10-3 and J usage is TRBJ2-3, with D unresolved. The V end was cut by 4 bases, the J end by 4 bases, with 9 bases between. Germline values: CDR1 ENHRY, CDR2 SYGVKD. The CDR3 totals 13 residues. CDR3 in DNA: TGTGCCATCAGTGTCGACTTCTCAGATACGCAGTATTTT. It encodes CAISVDFSDTQYF.

In DNA, the CDR3 is TGTGCCAGCAGCTCGACCAGGGAGAACTATGGCTACACCTTC. It specifies CASSSTRENYGYTF. The chain is built from TRBV5-4 and TRBJ1-2, with D tentatively TRBD1 (5 bases). V dropped 3 bases and J dropped 2 bases, with 11 bases sitting between them. The germline V gene has CDR1 SGHNT and CDR2 YYREEE (reference sequence). The CDR3 spans 14 residues.

The chain uses TRBV7-8 and TRBJ1-5; 7 nucleotides align to TRBD1. After removal of 5 bases from V and 9 bases from J, the junction contained 10 bases not matched to a gene. The length of the CDR3 is 14 residues. Germline V CDR1 and CDR2: SGHVS, FQNEAQ. CDR3 coding DNA: TGTGCCAGCAGCACCGACAGGGTAGGTCTGCCCCAGCATTTT. Translated: CASSTDRVGLPQHF.

The V gene is TRBV6-5, the J gene TRBJ1-6; D possibly corresponds to TRBD1 (5 bases). V shed 7 bases and J shed 7 bases, with 17 bases lying between them. Germline lookup yields CDR1 MNHEY and CDR2 SVGAGI. The CDR3 sequence is 15 residues long. The CDR3 bases are TGTGCCAGCACCGTCCAGGGACCGAAAAATTCACCCCTCCACTTT. Residues: CASTVQGPKNSPLHF.

The V and J genes are TRBV21-1 and TRBJ1-5; the table's D call TRBD1 went unverified against the DNA. TRBV21-1 is flagged as a pseudogene. This CDR3 is built from 15 residues. The CDR3 loop reads CASSRGRVVNQPQHF. CDR3 bases: TGTGCCAGCAGCAGGGGCAGGGTGGTAAATCAGCCCCAGCATTTT.

This chain connects TRBV24-1 to TRBJ2-1, with 7 nucleotides matching TRBD1. V shed 9 bases and J 5 bases; nucleotides not matched to a gene: 6. The CDR3 runs 13 residues. Germline V gene sequence: CDR1 KGHDR, CDR2 SFDVKD. The CDR3 spells CATSTGYNNEQFF. The CDR3 nucleotides are TGTGCCACCTCGACAGGGTATAACAATGAGCAGTTCTTC.

This clone was recorded only once. This CDR3 is CASRSSGGRYNEQFF. The DNA for the CDR3 is TGTGCCAGCCGCTCCTCGGGGGGCCGGTACAATGAGCAGTTCTTC. The chain links TRBV27 to TRBJ2-1; D is perhaps TRBD2 (7 bases). CDR3 length: 15 amino acids. V dropped 8 bases and J dropped 4 bases, with 18 bases sitting between them. Germline CDR1 reads MNHEY; CDR2 reads SMNVEV (reference sequence).

The chain is built from TRBV7-9 and TRBJ1-2; perhaps TRBD1 as D (6 bases). In germline, CDR1 is SEHNR, CDR2 FQNEAQ (reference sequence). The CDR3 is 11 residues long. The V end was cut by 5 bases, the J end by 8 bases, with 9 bases between. In DNA form, the CDR3 reads TGTGCCAGCAGCGCAGGGGAGGGCTACACCTTC. This codes for CASSAGEGYTF. Supplemented by reference TRBV7-9 and TRBJ1-2, the full variable domain reads DTGVSQNPRHKITKRGQNVTFRCDPISEHNRLYWYRQTLGQGPEFLTYFQNEAQLEKSRLLSDRFSAERPKGSFSTLEIQRTEQGDSAMYLCASSAGEGYTFGSGTRLTVV.

The rearrangement uses TRBV5-5 and TRBJ1-1, with D uncertain. The germline V and J ends were trimmed by 0 bases and 1 base, with 16 bases remaining between them. The CDR3 has 17 amino acids. Per the germline V gene, CDR1 is SGHKS and CDR2 is YYEKEE (reference sequence). The CDR3 DNA reads as TGTGCCAGCAGCTTGGTCTGGGCAGGACGAAGGAACACTGAAGCTTTCTTT. Residues: CASSLVWAGRRNTEAFF.